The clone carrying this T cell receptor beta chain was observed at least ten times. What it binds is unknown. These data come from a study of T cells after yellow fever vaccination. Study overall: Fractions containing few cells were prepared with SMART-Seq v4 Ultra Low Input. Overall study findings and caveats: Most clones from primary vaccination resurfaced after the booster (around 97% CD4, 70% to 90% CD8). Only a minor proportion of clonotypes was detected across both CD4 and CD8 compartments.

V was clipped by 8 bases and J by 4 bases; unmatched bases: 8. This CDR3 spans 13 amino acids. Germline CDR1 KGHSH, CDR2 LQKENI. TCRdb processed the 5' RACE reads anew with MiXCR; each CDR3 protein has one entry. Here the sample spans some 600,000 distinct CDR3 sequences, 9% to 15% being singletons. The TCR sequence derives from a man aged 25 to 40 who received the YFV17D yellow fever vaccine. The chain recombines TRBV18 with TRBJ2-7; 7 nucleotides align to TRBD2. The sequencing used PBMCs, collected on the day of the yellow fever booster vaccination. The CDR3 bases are TGTGCCAGCAGTCCTGGGGGGGGGTACGAGCAGTACTTC. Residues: CASSPGGGYEQYF.